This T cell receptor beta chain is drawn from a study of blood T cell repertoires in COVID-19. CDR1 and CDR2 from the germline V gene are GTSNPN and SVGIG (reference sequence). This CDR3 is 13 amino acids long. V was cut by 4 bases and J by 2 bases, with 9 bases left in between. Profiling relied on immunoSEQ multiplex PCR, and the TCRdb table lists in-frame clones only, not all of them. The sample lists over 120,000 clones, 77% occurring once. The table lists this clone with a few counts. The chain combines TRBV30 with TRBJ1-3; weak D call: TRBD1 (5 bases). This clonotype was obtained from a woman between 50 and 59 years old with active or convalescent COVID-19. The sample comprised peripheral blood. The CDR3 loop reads CAWKVGPGNTIYF. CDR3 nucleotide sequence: TGTGCCTGGAAGGTGGGGCCTGGAAACACCATATATTTT.